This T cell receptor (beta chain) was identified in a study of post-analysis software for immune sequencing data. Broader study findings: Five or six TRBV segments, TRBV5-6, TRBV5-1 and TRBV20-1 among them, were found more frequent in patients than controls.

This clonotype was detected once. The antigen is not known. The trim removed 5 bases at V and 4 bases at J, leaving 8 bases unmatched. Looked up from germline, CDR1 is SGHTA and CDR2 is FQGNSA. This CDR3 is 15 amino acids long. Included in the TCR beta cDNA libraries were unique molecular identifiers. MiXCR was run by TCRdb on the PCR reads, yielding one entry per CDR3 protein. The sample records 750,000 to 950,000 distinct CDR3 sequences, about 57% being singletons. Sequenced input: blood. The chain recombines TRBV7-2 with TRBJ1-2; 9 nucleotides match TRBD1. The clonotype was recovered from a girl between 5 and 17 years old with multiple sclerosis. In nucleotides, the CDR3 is TGTGCCAGCAGCCCGGGACAGGGAATTACCTATGGCTACACCTTC. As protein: CASSPGQGITYGYTF. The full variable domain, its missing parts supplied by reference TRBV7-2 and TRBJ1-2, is GAGVSQSPSNKVTEKGKDVELRCDPISGHTALYWYRQSLGQGLEFLIYFQGNSAPDKSGLPSDRFSAERTGGSVSTLTIQRTQQEDSAVYLCASSPGQGITYGYTFGSGTRLTVV.